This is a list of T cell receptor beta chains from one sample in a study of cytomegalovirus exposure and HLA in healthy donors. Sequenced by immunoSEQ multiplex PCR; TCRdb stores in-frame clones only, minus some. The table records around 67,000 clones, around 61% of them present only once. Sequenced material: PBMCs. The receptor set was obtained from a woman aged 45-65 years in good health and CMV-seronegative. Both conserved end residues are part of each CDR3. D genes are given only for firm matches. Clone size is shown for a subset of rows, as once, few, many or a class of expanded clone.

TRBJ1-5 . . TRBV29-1 TGCAGCGTTGAGGGGGGGCATTTT CSVEGGHF
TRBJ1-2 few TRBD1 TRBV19 TGTGCCAGTCGAGGGGACAGGAGCTATGGCTACACCTTC CASRGDRSYGYTF
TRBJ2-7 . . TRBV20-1 TGCAGTGCCGCGAACCTCTACGAGCAGTACTTC CSAANLYEQYF
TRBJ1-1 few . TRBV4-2 TGTGCCAGCAGCATACAGGGAACTGAAGCTTTCTTT CASSIQGTEAFF
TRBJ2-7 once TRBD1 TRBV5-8 TGTGCCAGCCGGGACAGGTCCGGCATCTACGAGCAGTACTTC CASRDRSGIYEQYF
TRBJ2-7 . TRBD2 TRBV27 TGTGCCAGCAGCAACATTTGGACTAGCGGGAGATACGAGCAGTACTTC CASSNIWTSGRYEQYF
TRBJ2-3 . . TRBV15 TGTGCCACCAGCAGGCAGGGCACAGATACGCAGTATTTT CATSRQGTDTQYF
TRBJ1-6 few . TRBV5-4 TGTGCCAGCAGATCGGACGAGGGGGTGTCCTATAATTCACCCCTCCACTTT CASRSDEGVSYNSPLHF
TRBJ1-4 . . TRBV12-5 TGTGCTAGTGGTTTGCCACGGGGGGCGGCTAATGAAAAACTGTTTTTT CASGLPRGAANEKLFF
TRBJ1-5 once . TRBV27 TGTGCCAGCAGCCGGGTCGGTTACAATCAGCCCCAGCATTTT CASSRVGYNQPQHF
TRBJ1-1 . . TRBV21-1 TGTGCCAGCAGCAAAGGAGGCCGGCATCTACAGGCGACTGAAGCTTTCTTT CASSKGGRHLQATEAFF
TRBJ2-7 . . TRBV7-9 TGTGCCAGCAGCACAACAGGGAAACCCTACGAGCAGTACTTC CASSTTGKPYEQYF
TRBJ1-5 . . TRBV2 TGTGCCAGCATCGCAGATAGCAATCAGCCCCAGCATTTT CASIADSNQPQHF
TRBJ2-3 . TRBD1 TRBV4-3 TGCGCCAGCAGCCAAGCTCCAGGGGGATCTGACCACTACCTTTTCGATACGCAGTATTTT CASSQAPGGSDHYLFDTQYF
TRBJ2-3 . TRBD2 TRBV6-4 TGTGCCAGCAGTGACTCCGCGGGAGAGGCAGATACGCAGTATTTT CASSDSAGEADTQYF
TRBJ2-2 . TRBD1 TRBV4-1 TGCGCCAGCAGCGGGACAGCTAACACCGGGGAGCTGTTTTTT CASSGTANTGELFF
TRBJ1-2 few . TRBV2 TGTGCCAGCAGGGGAGAGGGATCTAACTATGGCTACACCTTC CASRGEGSNYGYTF
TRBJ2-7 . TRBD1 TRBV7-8 TGTGCCAGCAGCTTAAACCGGGACAGGGCCTACGAGCAGTACTTC CASSLNRDRAYEQYF
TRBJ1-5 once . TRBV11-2 TGTGCCAGCAGCTTACAGGGGCTGGATCAGCCCCAGCATTTT CASSLQGLDQPQHF
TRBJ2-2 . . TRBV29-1 TGCAGCGTTATGTCGGGTTCGCTCGGGGAGCTGTTTTTT CSVMSGSLGELFF
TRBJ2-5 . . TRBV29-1 TGCAGCGTTGAAGTCCTCGGTCAGGTCCAAGAGACCCAGTACTTC CSVEVLGQVQETQYF
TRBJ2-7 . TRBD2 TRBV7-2 TGTGCCAGCAGCCTTCTAGCGGGAGGGCCTTTGGGTTACGAGCAGTACTTC CASSLLAGGPLGYEQYF
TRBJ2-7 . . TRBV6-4 TGTGCCAGGACGACACCGAAATTTACCTACGAGCAGTACTTC CARTTPKFTYEQYF
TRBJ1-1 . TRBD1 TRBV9 TGTGCCAGCAGCGTGCAGGGGGTGCCGAACACTGAAGCTTTCTTT CASSVQGVPNTEAFF
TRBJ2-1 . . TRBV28 TGTGCCAGCAGTTTGGGGGGAAGCTCCTACAATGAGCAGTTCTTC CASSLGGSSYNEQFF
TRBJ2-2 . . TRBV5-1 TGCGCCAGCAGCTTGGTTTCTGGGGCAAGCTGGGAGCTGTTTTTT CASSLVSGASWELFF
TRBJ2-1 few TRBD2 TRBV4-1 TGCGCCAGCAGTCCGTTTAGCAGGGAGGGTGAGCAGTTCTTC CASSPFSREGEQFF
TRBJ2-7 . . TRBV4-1 TGCGCCAGCAGCCAAGTAGGAGGAGCAGGGCAGTACTTC CASSQVGGAGQYF
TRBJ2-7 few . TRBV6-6 TGTGCCATCCTACAGGGTCACGAGCAGTACTTC CAILQGHEQYF
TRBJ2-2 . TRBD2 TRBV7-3 TGTGCCAGCAGCTTTGGACTAGGGGCGAACACCGGGGAGCTGTTTTTT CASSFGLGANTGELFF
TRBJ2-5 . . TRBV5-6 TGTGCCAGCAGCTTGGTGTCGGGAGGGGGCGAGACCCAGTACTTC CASSLVSGGGETQYF
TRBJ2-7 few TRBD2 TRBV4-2 TGTGCCAGCAGCCTCGTGGGGGGGGACTCCTCCTACGAGCAGTACTTC CASSLVGGDSSYEQYF
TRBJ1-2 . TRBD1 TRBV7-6 TGTGCCAGCAGCGTGGAAACAGGGGGCGGTTATGGCTACACCTTC CASSVETGGGYGYTF
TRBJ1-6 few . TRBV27 TGTGCCAGCAGCGGAGTCGGTAATTCACCCCTCCACTTT CASSGVGNSPLHF
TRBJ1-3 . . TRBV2 TGTGCCAGCAGTGGGACTCGAAACACCATATATTTT CASSGTRNTIYF
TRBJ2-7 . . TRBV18 TGTGCCAGCTCCCGGGGAGGCGACGACTACGAGCAGTACTTC CASSRGGDDYEQYF
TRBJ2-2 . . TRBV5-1 TGCGCCAGCAGCTTGGACGGTCCGTACACCGGGGAGCTGTTTTTT CASSLDGPYTGELFF
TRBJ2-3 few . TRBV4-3 TGCGCCAGCAGCCAAGATTCGGCGGTACTTACGCAGTATTTT CASSQDSAVLTQYF
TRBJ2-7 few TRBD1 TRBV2 TGTGCCAGCAGTGCACTATACGGGACAGATACTACCTACGAGCAGTACTTC CASSALYGTDTTYEQYF
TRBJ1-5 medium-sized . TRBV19 TGTGCCAGTAGTATGACAGCCGGCAATCAGCCCCAGCATTTT CASSMTAGNQPQHF
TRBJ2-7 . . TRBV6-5 TGTGCCAGCAGTTACACTGGGGCCACGAGCTCCTACGAGCAGTACTTC CASSYTGATSSYEQYF
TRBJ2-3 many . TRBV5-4 TGTGCCAGCAGCATCACAGGGAAGGGTACGCAGTATTTT CASSITGKGTQYF
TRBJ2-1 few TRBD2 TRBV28 TGTGCCAGCAGTTCACGGACTAGCGGAACCTACAATGAGCAGTTCTTC CASSSRTSGTYNEQFF
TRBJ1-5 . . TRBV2 TGTGCCAGCAGTGGGGCTTCGGACAATCAGCCCCAGCATTTT CASSGASDNQPQHF
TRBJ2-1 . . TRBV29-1 TGCAGCGTTGTAGGGGGGAGGGCCCTCGATGAGCAGTTCTTC CSVVGGRALDEQFF
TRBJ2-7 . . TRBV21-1 TGTGCCAGCAGCAAAGCGCTCGTGACAGGGGTCATAATGTACGAGCAGTACTTC CASSKALVTGVIMYEQYF
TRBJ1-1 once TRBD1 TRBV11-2 TGTGCCAGCAGCTGGGACAGGCTGAACACTGAAGCTTTCTTT CASSWDRLNTEAFF
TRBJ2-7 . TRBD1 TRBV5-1 TGCGCCAGCAGCTGGACGGGACAGAGCTCCTACGAGCAGTACTTC CASSWTGQSSYEQYF
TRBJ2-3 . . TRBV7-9 TGTGCCAGCAGCCCAACTCGGAGGGGCCCCTCCACAGATACGCAGTATTTT CASSPTRRGPSTDTQYF
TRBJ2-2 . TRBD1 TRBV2 TGTGCCAGCAGCGGACAGGGAACCGGGGAGCTGTTTTTT CASSGQGTGELFF
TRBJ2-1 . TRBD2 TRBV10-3 TGTGCCATCAGCGCCGGGACTAGCGATACGAATGAGCAGTTCTTC CAISAGTSDTNEQFF
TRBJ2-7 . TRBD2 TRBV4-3 TGCGCCAGCAGTCGCCAGGCCGCCGGGAGGGGAAAGTACTTC CASSRQAAGRGKYF
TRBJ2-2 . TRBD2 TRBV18 TGTGCCAGCTCACCCCAGGGAGGGCCCAACACCGGGGAGCTGTTTTTT CASSPQGGPNTGELFF
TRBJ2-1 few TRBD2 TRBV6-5 TGTGCCAGCAGTTACTGGGCGGGAGCGGATAATGAGCAGTTCTTC CASSYWAGADNEQFF
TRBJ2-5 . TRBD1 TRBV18 TGTGCCAGCTCACCACTCATAACAGGGGAGAGTACCCAGTACTTC CASSPLITGESTQYF
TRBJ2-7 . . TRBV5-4 TGTGCCAGCAGCGGGGCCAAGACTAGTGGCGAGCAGTACTTC CASSGAKTSGEQYF
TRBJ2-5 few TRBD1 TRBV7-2 TGTGCCAGCAGCCCATATAGGGGACAGGGGGTTGAGACCCAGTACTTC CASSPYRGQGVETQYF
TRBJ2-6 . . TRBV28 TGTGCCAGCAGTTCCACTTCAGGTCAACTCGTCCTGACTTTC CASSSTSGQLVLTF